Sequencing of this T cell receptor (beta chain) was carried out in a study of Graves' ophthalmopathy and Graves' hyperthyroidism (dated by TCRdb to between 2017 and 2018). Describing the broader study: Peripheral blood was collected at initial diagnosis, before any treatment. Following sample collection, hyperthyroidism patients were given methimazole at a starting dose of 30 mg daily, and ophthalmopathy patients were given high-dose intravenous methylprednisolone. The roughly 90 discovery patients were divided at random into training and test sets in a 7:3 ratio. In about six hyperthyroidism patients, T-cell repertoires of thyroid tissue and blood were compared. For independent validation, a separate cohort was made up of fewer than 20 hyperthyroidism patients plus 17 patients who later progressed from hyperthyroidism to ophthalmopathy. To explore V-J signatures distinguishing ophthalmopathy from hyperthyroidism, a discovery set of 100 patients (43 ophthalmopathy, 55 to 60 stable hyperthyroidism) was enrolled. In total, 120 to 150 blood samples were TCR-sequenced: some 43 ophthalmopathy, 80 or so hyperthyroidism and some 17 hyperthyroidism-to-ophthalmopathy patients. The study used TCR beta repertoire signatures to distinguish Graves' ophthalmopathy from Graves' hyperthyroidism and to predict progression to ophthalmopathy.

This clonotype was observed a handful of times. It lacks a known antigen. No much larger clonotype is one base removed from it; base qualities were not supplied. Overall results and qualifications from the work: Ophthalmopathy was separated from stable hyperthyroidism by the 13-signature model with roughly 87% sensitivity and 81.08% specificity in cross-validation and with 80%/75% in the test set. Sample size was not predetermined statistically, and investigators were not blinded to group allocation. Most expanded thyroid clonotypes with a frequency above 0.001 also appeared in blood, which suggests that blood repertoires may reflect the immune response in the thyroid. In validation, the model predicted ophthalmopathy progression with over 60% sensitivity and 72.22% specificity; roughly 11 predicted patients were CT-confirmed with GO in a median of 6.5 months.

Hyperthyroidism was considered stable if no progression to ophthalmopathy occurred within 18 months of follow-up. Hyperthyroidism patients were newly diagnosed, with disease duration under 2 months, and aged 18 to 65 years. Patients with other autoimmune diseases, uncontrolled infections, pregnancy or lactation were excluded. Clinical symptoms, serum thyroxine, TRAb, thyroid ultrasound and orbital computed tomography were used for diagnosis. PBMCs were isolated from 7.5 to 10 ml of fresh peripheral blood by Ficoll-Paque density gradient centrifugation. Total RNA was extracted with Trizol reagent and quality-checked on an Agilent 2100 Bioanalyzer. TCR beta CDR3 regions were amplified from RNA transcripts for repertoire sequencing. The first round of RT-PCR was done with HTBI primers and the Qiagen OneStep RT-PCR kit, and was followed by a second round of multiplex PCR, then size selection and purification. The libraries underwent paired-end sequencing with 100 bp reads on an Illumina HiSeq2000. Concerning the study's data processing: SOAPnuke was used to process the reads, removing any read that contained adapters or uncalled bases, had a mean Phred below 15, or lacked an exact match to the constant primer or identifier. COPE v1.2.5 was used to merge high-quality paired reads. Each unique nucleotide sequence was defined as a clonotype, and clonotypes were aligned to IMGT TRB V, D and J references with MiTCR v1.1. The analysis was limited to V-J combinations with a frequency above 0.0001, which together covered more than 99% of repertoires. For each V-J combination, a TCR clonal expansion and chaos score was defined as the ratio of F50 clonal expansion to chaos observed in the TCRdist matrix. Features were reduced by Welch's t-statistics and random forest to around 13 V-J combinations, which fed a naive Bayes classifier. Thyroid-blood repertoire similarity was quantified with the Morisita-Horn index. TCRdb passed the public sequencing reads through fastp at Q25 and MiXCR, retaining productive beta sequences. Each entry is one CDR3 protein sequence, shown with its most common DNA and genes. TCRdb, rather than the study authors, made the V and J calls. The table for this sample lists roughly 380,000 distinct CDR3 sequences; 15% of them were counted only once. The ten biggest clones cover roughly 7% of the sample.

This TCR derives from a woman aged 18 to 35 with stable Graves' hyperthyroidism. Donor details come from another sample of the same person, matched by shared clones. The sample consisted of peripheral blood.

Here is the DNA: TGTGCCAGCAGTTGGGACAGGGGGCGCGATAAGGTCTACACCTTC. This codes for CASSWDRGRDKVYTF. The chain couples TRBV12-3 or TRBV12-4 to TRBJ1-2, and 12 bases in between align with TRBD1. The CDR3 has 15 amino acids, counting the end cysteine and phenylalanine. Solely the CDR3 DNA is kept, with 45 bases framed from the first base. After removal of 4 bases from V and 10 bases from J, the junction retains 10 bases not matched to a gene.